What follows are 8 T cell receptor beta chains derived from one specimen sequenced in a study of T cells in Graves' hyperthyroidism and ophthalmopathy. Template material for amplifying TCR beta CDR3 regions consisted of RNA transcripts. Initially, a first-round RT-PCR of the TCR CDR3 employed the HTBI primer set. Each CDR3 protein gets one entry after TCRdb re-called the multiplex PCR reads with MiXCR. The sample lists roughly 630,000 distinct CDR3 sequences, approximately 14% seen once, with around 7.8% in the top ten. Sequences were obtained from blood. The receptors come from a woman aged 25 to 39 with Graves' hyperthyroidism.

This clonotype was counted ten times or more. This rearrangement joins TRBV2 to TRBJ1-5; the D is unclear. V lost 7 bases, J lost 7 bases, and 14 bases lay in between. CDR1 is SNHLY and CDR2 is FYNNEI in the germline V gene. The CDR3 sequence is 13 residues long. CDR3 region: CASMEEAGQPQHF. The CDR3 DNA sequence: TGTGCCAGCATGGAGGAGGCGGGGCAGCCCCAGCATTTT.

This clonotype was seen ten or more times. V and J are TRBV6-2 or TRBV6-3 and TRBJ1-2; D gene ambiguous. V was pared by 3 bases and J by 2 bases, with 28 bases between. The CDR3 runs to 20 residues. The germline gives CDR1 MNHEY, CDR2 SVGEGT. CDR3 coding DNA: TGTGCCAGCAGTTATCCCGCTAGCCAGGCGCTGAATCAGAAGAACTATGGCTACACCTTC. The encoded protein is CASSYPASQALNQKNYGYTF.

This clonotype has at least ten counts. The chain carries TRBV2 and TRBJ1-2, with 7 bases that match TRBD1. Germline V gene lookup returns CDR1 SNHLY and CDR2 FYNNEI. With V trimmed by 4 bases and J by 7 bases, 15 bases remained unmatched. This CDR3 spans 16 amino acids. The CDR3 region has the DNA TGTGCCAGCAGTGGAGCGGGAGACAGGGCTCTCCTTGGCTACACCTTC. Protein: CASSGAGDRALLGYTF.

This clonotype was seen repeatedly, ten times or more. The chain joins TRBV7-3 to TRBJ2-3; either TRBD1 or TRBD2 may fit D (6 bases each). The V gene's germline CDR1 is SGHTA and CDR2 FQGTGA. This CDR3 is built from 16 residues. With 6 bases removed from V and 6 bases from J, the gap between germline ends came to 22 bases. CDR3 loop: CASREGGPGDLDTQYF. CDR3 DNA: TGTGCCAGCAGGGAAGGGGGTCCGGGGGACCTGGATACGCAGTATTTT.

This clonotype has a count of ten or more. The rearrangement joins TRBV5-1 to TRBJ2-1, with D perhaps TRBD2 (6 bases). The CDR3 totals 14 residues. Trimming removed 0 bases from V and 6 bases from J, with 10 bases in between. Germline assignment: CDR1 SGHRS and CDR2 YFSETQ. The CDR3 sequence is CASSLAGVSNEQFF. The CDR3 region has the DNA TGCGCCAGCAGCTTGGCGGGAGTCTCCAATGAGCAGTTCTTC.

CDR3 coding DNA: TGTGCCAGCAGCTTAGCCGCAGGCTCCTGGTACCTCCACTTT. Amino acid sequence: CASSLAAGSWYLHF. V and J are TRBV11-2 and TRBJ1-6, with D unresolved. The CDR3 runs to 14 residues. Trimming stripped 1 base from V and 15 bases from J, with 16 bases between. Germline CDR1 and CDR2: SGHAT and FQNNGV. The full variable domain, rest sourced from reference TRBV11-2 and TRBJ1-6, is EAGVAQSPRYKIIEKRQSVAFWCNPISGHATLYWYQQILGQGPKLLIQFQNNGVVDDSQLPKDRFSAERLKGVDSTLKIQPAKLEDSAVYLCASSLAAGSWYLHFGNGTRLTVT.

At least ten counts were recorded for this clonotype. V and J are TRBV24-1 and TRBJ2-1; 10 nucleotides line up with TRBD2. This CDR3 has 17 residues. V lost 0 bases, J lost 9 bases, and 10 bases stayed unmatched. CDR1 and CDR2 (germline): KGHDR, SFDVKD. CDR3 region: CATSDLRSAGGQSEQFF. CDR3 bases: TGTGCCACCAGTGATTTGCGTTCAGCGGGAGGGCAAAGTGAGCAGTTCTTC.

There are a few counts of this clonotype. The chain employs TRBV20-1 and TRBJ1-2; the D is unclear. CDR1 and CDR2 from the germline V gene are DFQATT and SNEGSKA (reference sequence). Trimming removed 2 bases at V and 1 base at J, with 11 bases between. This CDR3 comprises 14 residues. For the CDR3, the DNA is TGCAGTGCTAGATTGCCAGGTTTTAACTATGGCTACACCTTC. Residues: CSARLPGFNYGYTF.